The rows below give T cell receptor beta chains drawn from one sample of a study of tumor-infiltrating lymphocytes in primary liver carcinoma. TCRdb used MiXCR to reprocess the multiplex PCR reads, holding one entry per CDR3 protein. This table has roughly 190,000 distinct CDR3 sequences, around four fifths appearing once. Sequenced sample: tumor tissue from primary liver carcinoma. All receptors derive from a man in his forties with primary liver carcinoma and hepatitis B virus infection. CDR3s include the opening cysteine and the closing phenylalanine or tryptophan. The D gene is left open where the match is weak. Expanded clones get a size class; other rows say once, few or many, or leave the size out.

V: TRBV12-3/TRBV12-4
D: NA
J: TRBJ2-2
size: NA
DNA: TGTGCCAGCGCCTATGCATCCGGGGACCTGTTTTTT
CDR3: CASAYASGDLFF

V: TRBV5-4
D: TRBD2
J: TRBJ2-1
size: NA
DNA: TGTGCCAGCAGCCGGGAACTAGCGGAAGAGTGGAATGAGCAGATCTTC
CDR3: CASSRELAEEWNEQIF

V: TRBV11-2
D: TRBD2
J: TRBJ2-7
size: NA
DNA: TGTGCCAGCAACTTGAGGGAGGGGAGGAGTAGCGGGCTCAGTTCCTACGAGCAGTACTTC
CDR3: CASNLREGRSSGLSSYEQYF

V: TRBV11-2
D: NA
J: TRBJ1-1
size: NA
DNA: TGTGCCAGCAGTTTCTCGGCGGGGGACACTGAAGCTTATTTT
CDR3: CASSFSAGDTEAYF

V: TRBV11-2
D: NA
J: TRBJ2-2
size: once
DNA: NA
CDR3: CATQRPRSGANVLTFGELFF

V: TRBV6-5
D: NA
J: TRBJ2-7
size: NA
DNA: TGTGCCAGCAGTTGCGGAGGCAGGAGACATACCTACGAGCAGTACTTC
CDR3: CASSCGGRRHTYEQYF

V: TRBV28
D: NA
J: TRBJ2-7
size: many
DNA: TGTGCCAGCACCTCCGCCCGGGGCGGAGAGCAGTACTTC
CDR3: CASTSARGGEQYF

V: TRBV5-6
D: NA
J: TRBJ1-1
size: NA
DNA: TGTGCCAGCAGCCGGGGGAGGGATTTCACAGAAACTTTCTTT
CDR3: CASSRGRDFTETFF

V: TRBV5-4
D: NA
J: TRBJ2-3
size: NA
DNA: TGTGCCAGCAGCTTGGCTAGCTGCACAGATACGCAGTGTTTT
CDR3: CASSLASCTDTQCF

V: TRBV11-2
D: NA
J: TRBJ2-7
size: NA
DNA: TGTACCAACGGTCCCGGGGGCTACGAGCAGTACTTC
CDR3: CTNGPGGYEQYF